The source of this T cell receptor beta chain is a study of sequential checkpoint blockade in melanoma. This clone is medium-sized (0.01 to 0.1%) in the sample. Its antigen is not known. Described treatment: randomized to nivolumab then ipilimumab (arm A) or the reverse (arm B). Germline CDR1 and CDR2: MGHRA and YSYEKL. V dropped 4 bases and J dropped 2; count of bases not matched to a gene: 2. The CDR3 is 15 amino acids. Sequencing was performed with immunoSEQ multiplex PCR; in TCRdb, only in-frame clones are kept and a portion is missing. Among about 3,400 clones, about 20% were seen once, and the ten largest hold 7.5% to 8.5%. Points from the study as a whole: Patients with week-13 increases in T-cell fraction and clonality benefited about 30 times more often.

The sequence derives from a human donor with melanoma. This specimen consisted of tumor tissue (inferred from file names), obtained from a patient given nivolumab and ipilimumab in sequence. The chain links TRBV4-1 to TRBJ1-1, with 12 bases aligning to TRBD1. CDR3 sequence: CASSLGTGGNTEAFF. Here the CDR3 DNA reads TGCGCCAGCAGCCTTGGGACAGGGGGCAACACTGAAGCTTTCTTT.